The 15 T cell receptor beta chains below were found in one sample sequenced in a study of T cell repertoires in cytomegalovirus infection. MiXCR was run by TCRdb on the reads, yielding one entry per CDR3 protein. This sample carries 310,000 or so distinct CDR3 sequences, more than 20% of them seen once, and the ten largest clones take 13%. Their cognate antigens are unknown. Sequenced here: cultured PBMCs, sampled from culture after CMV antigen stimulation. These receptors came from a human donor in good health (CMV status not recorded). Some clones in this sample may be carry-over from other donors' samples.

Many counts were recorded for this clonotype. The junction does not match germline at one end; this may be a read error. J is TRBJ1-6 and V is TRBV7-2; tentatively, D is TRBD1 (5 bases). Germline CDR1 and CDR2: SGHTA and FQGNSA. The CDR3 is made up of 15 amino acids. DNA for the CDR3: TGTGCCAGCAGCTTACAAGGGACTAGTAATACACCCCTCCACTTT. It yields the protein CASSLQGTSNTPLHF.

This clonotype was seen a single time. The chain has TRBV6-2 or TRBV6-3 and TRBJ2-7, with 8 bases aligning to TRBD2. J gave up 4 bases and V 2 bases, and 7 bases lay outside the gene matches. The CDR3 covers 15 residues. Germline CDR1 MNHEY, CDR2 SVGEGT. The CDR3, as DNA: TGTGCCAGCAGTTACATGGGCGGGAGGAGATACGAGCAGTACTTC. Protein product: CASSYMGGRRYEQYF.

This clonotype was observed a handful of times. The chain employs TRBV24-1 and TRBJ1-5; D gene unclear. CDR1 is KGHDR and CDR2 is SFDVKD in the germline V gene. Trimming took 0 bases from V and 7 from J, leaving 9 bases between them. This CDR3 comprises 14 residues. The CDR3 loop is CATSDLEGRQPQHF. DNA of the CDR3: TGTGCCACCAGTGATTTGGAAGGCCGCCAGCCCCAGCATTTT.

V usage is TRBV20-1 and J usage is TRBJ1-4; 7 bases fit TRBD1. Trimming took 2 bases from V and 7 from J; bases not matched to a gene: 10. The CDR3 length is 15 residues. Germline V gene sequence: CDR1 DFQATT, CDR2 SNEGSKA (reference sequence). The CDR3 here is CSARSDREASEKLFF. CDR3 bases: TGCAGTGCTAGATCCGACAGGGAGGCAAGTGAAAAACTGTTTTTT.

This clonotype has ten or more counts. J is TRBJ2-1 and V is TRBV7-2; D call uncertain. V was trimmed by 3 bases and J by 4 bases, leaving 7 bases between them. Germline CDR1 reads SGHTA; CDR2 reads FQGNSA. The length of the CDR3 is 13 residues. The CDR3 sequence is CASSFPRYNEQFF. For the CDR3, the DNA is TGTGCCAGCAGCTTTCCCAGATACAATGAGCAGTTCTTC. Using reference TRBV7-2 and TRBJ2-1 for the parts outside the CDR3, the full variable domain is GAGVSQSPSNKVTEKGKDVELRCDPISGHTALYWYRQSLGQGLEFLIYFQGNSAPDKSGLPSDRFSAERTGGSVSTLTIQRTQQEDSAVYLCASSFPRYNEQFFGPGTRLTVL.

Concerning this clonotype: One junction end disagrees with the germline gene, perhaps due to a read error. The chain links TRBV24-1 to TRBJ2-2, with no clear D. Germline CDR1 KGHDR, CDR2 SFDVKD. The CDR3 runs to 14 residues. The CDR3 region is CATSDLKAYGELFF. As DNA, the CDR3 is TGTGCCACAAGTGATTTGAAAGCATACGGGGAGCTGTTTTTT.

The V and J genes are TRBV7-8 and TRBJ2-3; D perhaps matches TRBD1 (5 bases). This CDR3 region has 14 residues. Trimming took 5 bases from V and 6 from J, leaving 15 bases between them. CDR1 and CDR2 from the germline V gene are SGHVS and FQNEAQ. The CDR3 DNA sequence: TGTGCCAGCAGCCAGGCACCCGCAGGGGATACGCAGTATTTT. Protein sequence: CASSQAPAGDTQYF.

The V and J genes are TRBV12-3 or TRBV12-4 and TRBJ2-2; D is ambiguous. This CDR3 contains 14 residues. The V and J ends lost 2 bases and 2 bases respectively, with 6 bases between them. CDR3: CASSLLVNTGELFF. Here the CDR3 DNA reads TGTGCCAGCAGTTTACTCGTTAACACCGGGGAGCTGTTTTTT.

The chain employs TRBV12-3 or TRBV12-4 and TRBJ2-7; D unclear. This CDR3 comprises 13 residues. V was cut by 1 base and J by 4 bases, with 8 bases left in between. The CDR3 nucleotides are TGTGCCAGCAGTTTAGAACAAAATTACGAGCAGTACTTC. It codes for CASSLEQNYEQYF.

This sequence joins TRBV7-2 and TRBJ2-6; no clear D gene. There are 13 residues in the CDR3. Germline CDR1 SGHTA, CDR2 FQGNSA. The ends were cut back, 6 bases at V and 1 base at J, with 4 bases in the middle. CDR3 DNA: TGTGCCAGCAGACCTTCTGGGGCCAACGTCCTGACTTTC. Amino acids: CASRPSGANVLTF.

This clonotype was counted only a few times. The rearrangement joins TRBV20-1 to TRBJ2-7; unclear D gene. Germline V gives CDR1 DFQATT, CDR2 SNEGSKA (reference sequence). The CDR3 is made up of 12 amino acids. The V end lost 2 bases, the J end lost 7 bases, and 12 bases lay between the germline ends. The chain's CDR3 is CSARQSDWEQYF. The DNA for the CDR3 is TGCAGTGCTAGACAGTCCGATTGGGAGCAGTACTTC.

This clonotype has at least ten counts. V and J are TRBV7-2 and TRBJ1-5; tentative D call: TRBD1 (6 bases). The V gene lost 3 bases and the J gene lost 7 bases, with 10 bases spanning the gap. In germline, CDR1 is SGHTA, CDR2 FQGNSA. This CDR3 spans 13 amino acids. CDR3 loop: CASSFEGGQPQHF. The CDR3 coding sequence is TGTGCCAGCAGCTTTGAAGGGGGGCAGCCCCAGCATTTT.

This clonotype has a count of ten or more. The chain is built from TRBV11-3 and TRBJ2-4; the D call may be TRBD1 or TRBD2 (5 bases each). This CDR3 has 16 amino acids. Trimming stripped 2 bases from V and 0 bases from J, with 11 bases between. The germline gives CDR1 SGHNT, CDR2 YENEEA. The CDR3 is CASSLSGTLAKNIQYF. Here the CDR3 DNA reads TGTGCCAGCAGCTTATCAGGGACCCTAGCCAAAAACATTCAGTACTTC.

This clonotype was counted only a few times. The gene calls are TRBV6-2 or TRBV6-3 and TRBJ2-3; D remains unclear. V lost 4 bases to trimming and J lost 2 bases, with 10 bases between them. This CDR3 spans 14 amino acids. Per germline, CDR1 MNHEY and CDR2 SVGEGT. The CDR3 nucleotides are TGTGCCAGCAGTTCCGTTGACCCCACAGATACGCAGTATTTT. Encoded protein: CASSSVDPTDTQYF.

This chain joins TRBV9 and TRBJ2-1, with 7 bases fitting TRBD2. The length of the CDR3 is 14 residues. Trimming took 3 bases from V and 4 from J; bases not matched to a gene: 4. The germline V gene encodes CDR1 SGDLS and CDR2 YYNGEE. In DNA form, the CDR3 reads TGTGCCAGCAGCGGGGCTAGCGGATACAATGAGCAGTTCTTC. This encodes CASSGASGYNEQFF.